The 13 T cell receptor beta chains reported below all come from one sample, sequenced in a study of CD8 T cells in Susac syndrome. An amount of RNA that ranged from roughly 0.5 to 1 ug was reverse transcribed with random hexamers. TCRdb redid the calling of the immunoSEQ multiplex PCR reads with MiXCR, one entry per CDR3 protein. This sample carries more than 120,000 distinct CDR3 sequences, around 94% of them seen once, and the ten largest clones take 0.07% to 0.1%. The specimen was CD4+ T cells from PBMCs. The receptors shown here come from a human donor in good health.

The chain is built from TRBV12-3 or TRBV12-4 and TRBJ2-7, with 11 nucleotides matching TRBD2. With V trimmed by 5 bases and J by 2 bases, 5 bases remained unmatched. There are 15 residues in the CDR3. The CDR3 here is CASSLLSGRAYEQYF. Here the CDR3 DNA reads TGTGCCAGCAGTCTACTTAGCGGGAGGGCCTACGAGCAGTACTTC.

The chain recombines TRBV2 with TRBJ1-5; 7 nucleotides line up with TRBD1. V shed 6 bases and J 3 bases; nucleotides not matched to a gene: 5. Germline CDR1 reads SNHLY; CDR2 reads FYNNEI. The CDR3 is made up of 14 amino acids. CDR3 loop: CASSDRVVNQPQHF. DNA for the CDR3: TGTGCCAGCAGCGACAGGGTCGTCAATCAGCCCCAGCATTTT.

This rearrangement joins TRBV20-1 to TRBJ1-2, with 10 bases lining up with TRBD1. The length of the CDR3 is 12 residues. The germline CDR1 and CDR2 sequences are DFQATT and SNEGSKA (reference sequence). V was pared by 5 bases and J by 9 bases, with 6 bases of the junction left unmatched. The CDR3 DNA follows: TGCAGTGCTTTCGACAGGGGGCAAAGCTACACCTTC. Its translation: CSAFDRGQSYTF.

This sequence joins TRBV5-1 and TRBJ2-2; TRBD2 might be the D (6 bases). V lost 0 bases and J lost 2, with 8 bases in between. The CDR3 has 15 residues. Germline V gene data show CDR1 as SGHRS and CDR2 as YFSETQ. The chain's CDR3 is CASSLGGTNTGELFF. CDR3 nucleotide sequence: TGCGCCAGCAGCTTGGGTGGGACTAACACCGGGGAGCTGTTTTTT.

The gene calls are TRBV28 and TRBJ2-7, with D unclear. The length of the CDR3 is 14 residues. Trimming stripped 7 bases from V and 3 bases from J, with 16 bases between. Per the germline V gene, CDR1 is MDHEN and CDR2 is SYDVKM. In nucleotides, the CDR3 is TGTGCCAGCACCGAGAGTAACGGGTACTACGAGCAGTACTTC. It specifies CASTESNGYYEQYF.

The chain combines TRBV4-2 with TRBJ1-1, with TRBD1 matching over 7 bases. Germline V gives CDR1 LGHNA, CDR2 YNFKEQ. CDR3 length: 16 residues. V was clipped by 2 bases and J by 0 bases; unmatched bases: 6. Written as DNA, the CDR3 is TGTGCCAGCAGCCAACAACCCAGGGGGATGAACACTGAAGCTTTCTTT. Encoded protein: CASSQQPRGMNTEAFF.

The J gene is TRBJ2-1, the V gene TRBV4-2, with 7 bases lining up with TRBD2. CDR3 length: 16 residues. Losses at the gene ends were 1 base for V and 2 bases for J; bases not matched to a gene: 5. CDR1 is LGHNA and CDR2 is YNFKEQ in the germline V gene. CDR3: CASSQVGLAAYNEQFF. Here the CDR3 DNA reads TGTGCCAGCAGCCAAGTAGGTCTAGCGGCCTACAATGAGCAGTTCTTC.

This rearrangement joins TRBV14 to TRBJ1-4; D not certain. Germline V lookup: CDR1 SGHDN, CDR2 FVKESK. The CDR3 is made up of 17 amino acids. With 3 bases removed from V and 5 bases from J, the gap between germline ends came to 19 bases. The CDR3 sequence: CASSHPSPRPVNEKLFF. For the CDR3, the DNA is TGTGCCAGCAGCCACCCGAGCCCCAGACCAGTCAATGAAAAACTGTTTTTT.

CDR3 protein: CASSLEDRPTDTQYF. CDR3 in DNA: TGTGCCAGCAGCTTAGAGGACAGGCCCACAGATACGCAGTATTTT. The chain links TRBV7-7 to TRBJ2-3, with 7 bases lining up with TRBD1. J was trimmed by 2 bases and V by 1 base; bases with no gene match: 3. CDR3 length: 15 amino acids. Germline V gene data show CDR1 as SSHAT and CDR2 as FNYEAQ (reference sequence).

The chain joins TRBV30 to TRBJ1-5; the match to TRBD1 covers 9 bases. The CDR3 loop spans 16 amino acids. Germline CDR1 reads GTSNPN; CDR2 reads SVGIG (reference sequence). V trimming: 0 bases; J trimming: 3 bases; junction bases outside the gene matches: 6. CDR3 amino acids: CAWSVQGAGNNQPQHF. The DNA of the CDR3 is TGTGCCTGGAGTGTACAGGGGGCCGGGAACAATCAGCCCCAGCATTTT.

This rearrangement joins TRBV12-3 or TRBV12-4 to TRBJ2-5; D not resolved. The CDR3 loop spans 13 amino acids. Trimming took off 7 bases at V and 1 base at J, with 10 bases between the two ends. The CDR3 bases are TGTGCCAGCACCCCCAGTCCCCAAGAGACCCAGTACTTC. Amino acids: CASTPSPQETQYF.

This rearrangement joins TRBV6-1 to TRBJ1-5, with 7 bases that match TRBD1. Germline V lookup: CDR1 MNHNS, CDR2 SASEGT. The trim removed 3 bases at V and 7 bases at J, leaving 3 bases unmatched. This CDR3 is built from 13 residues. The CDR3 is CASSEDRMQPQHF. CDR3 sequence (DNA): TGTGCCAGCAGTGAGGACAGGATGCAGCCCCAGCATTTT.

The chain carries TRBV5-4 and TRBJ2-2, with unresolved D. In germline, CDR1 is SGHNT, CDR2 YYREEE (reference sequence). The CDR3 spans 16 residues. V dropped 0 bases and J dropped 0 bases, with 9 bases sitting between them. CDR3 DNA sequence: TGTGCCAGCAGCTTGGCCGGGCGCGCGAACACCGGGGAGCTGTTTTTT. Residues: CASSLAGRANTGELFF.